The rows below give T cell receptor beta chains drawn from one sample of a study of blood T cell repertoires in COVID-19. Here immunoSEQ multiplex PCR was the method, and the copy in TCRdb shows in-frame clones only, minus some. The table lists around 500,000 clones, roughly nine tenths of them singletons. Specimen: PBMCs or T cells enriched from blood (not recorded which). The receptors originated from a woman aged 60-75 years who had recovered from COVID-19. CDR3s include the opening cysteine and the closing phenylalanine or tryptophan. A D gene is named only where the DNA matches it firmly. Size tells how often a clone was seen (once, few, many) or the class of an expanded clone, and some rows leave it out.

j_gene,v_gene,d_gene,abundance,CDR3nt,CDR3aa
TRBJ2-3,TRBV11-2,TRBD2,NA,TGTGCCAGCAGCTTGAGTCTAGCGGGGGGGCGCGATACGCAGTATTTT,CASSLSLAGGRDTQYF
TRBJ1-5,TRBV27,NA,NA,TGTGCCAGCAGTCCTTCGGGGGTTAATCAGCCCCAGCATTTT,CASSPSGVNQPQHF
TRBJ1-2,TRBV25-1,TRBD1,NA,TGTGCCAGCAGTGGGGGACAGGGAACAGGCGGCTACACCTTC,CASSGGQGTGGYTF
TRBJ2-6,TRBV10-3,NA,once,TGTGCCATCAGGCGGGACAGAGGGCTTAGCTCTGGGGCCAACGTCCTGACTTTC,CAIRRDRGLSSGANVLTF
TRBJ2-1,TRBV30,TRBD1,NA,TGTGCCTGGACGGCAGGGGGCCTTTACAATGAGCAGTTCTTC,CAWTAGGLYNEQFF
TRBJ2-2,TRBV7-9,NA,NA,TGTGCCAGCAGCCGACAGGCGAACACCGGGGAGCTGTTTTTT,CASSRQANTGELFF
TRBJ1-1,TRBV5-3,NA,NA,TGTGCCAGAAGCTTCCGTCCGAACACTGAAGCTTTCTTT,CARSFRPNTEAFF
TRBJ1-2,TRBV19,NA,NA,TGTGCCAGTAGTAACGCGAACAGGGTCGGGGGCTACACCTTC,CASSNANRVGGYTF
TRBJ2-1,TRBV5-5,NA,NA,TGTGCCAGCATGGAGGGCGGGCGGAATGAGCAGTTCTTC,CASMEGGRNEQFF
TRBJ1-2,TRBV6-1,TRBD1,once,TGTGCCAGCAGTGAAAGCCGACAGGGGAAGAATGGCTACACCTTC,CASSESRQGKNGYTF
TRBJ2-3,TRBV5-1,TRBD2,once,TGCGCCAGCAGGCCCTGGGGGGGTTTCACAGATACGCAGTATTTT,CASRPWGGFTDTQYF
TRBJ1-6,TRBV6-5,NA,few,TGTGCCAGCAGTTACGACCACAGGAAGGGCAATTCACCCCTCCACTTT,CASSYDHRKGNSPLHF
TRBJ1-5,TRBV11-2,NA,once,TGTGCCAGCAGCTTGGAGAGAGGACAGCCCCAGCATTTT,CASSLERGQPQHF
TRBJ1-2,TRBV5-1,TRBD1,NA,TGCGCCAGCAGCTCGACAGGGGATAATGGCTACACCTTC,CASSSTGDNGYTF
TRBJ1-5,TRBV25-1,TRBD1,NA,TGTGCCAGCAGTGCGGGGACAGGGGGCTGGGGTGATCAGCCCCAGCATTTT,CASSAGTGGWGDQPQHF
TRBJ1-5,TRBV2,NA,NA,TGTGCCAGCAGTGAGACGGGGAATTTCGGCAATCAGCCCCAGCATTTT,CASSETGNFGNQPQHF
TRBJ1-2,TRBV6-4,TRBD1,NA,TGTGCCAGCAGTGACGGGACAGGGGTTGACGGCTACACCTTC,CASSDGTGVDGYTF
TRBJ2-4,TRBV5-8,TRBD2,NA,TGTGCCAGCAGTTCTAGCGGCAGGGACATTCAGTACTTC,CASSSSGRDIQYF